What follows are 28 T cell receptor beta chains derived from one specimen sequenced in a study of vaccination effects on CD4 cells after COVID-19. In the ViraFEST assay, antigen-specific CD4+ clonotypes were identified by expansion after peptide-pool stimulation. Investigators separated out CD4+ T cells once around nine days of culture had passed. Their recognized antigens are unknown. TCRdb keeps only in-frame clones here, not all; method: immunoSEQ multiplex PCR. The sample consists of over 55,000 clones, about four fifths of them appearing once. The material sequenced was CD4+ T cells from PBMCs cultured with HCoV-229E spike peptides, taken before COVID-19 vaccination. The receptor set was obtained from a human donor who received a COVID-19 vaccine.

The J gene is TRBJ2-7, the V gene TRBV16; 8 nucleotides agree with TRBD2. V gave up 5 bases and J gave up 6 bases; unmatched junction bases: 6. This CDR3 is 13 amino acids long. Per the germline V gene, CDR1 is KGHSY and CDR2 is FQNENV. The CDR3 bases are TGTGCCAGCAGCGGGAGAGCGGGGGCCGAGCAGTACGTC. Its protein product is CASSGRAGAEQYV.

The V and J genes are TRBV5-1 and TRBJ2-5, with TRBD2 as a possible D gene (7 bases). There are 13 residues in the CDR3. Trimming removed 0 bases at V and 6 bases at J, with 9 bases between. Germline CDR1 and CDR2: SGHRS and YFSETQ. The CDR3 loop is CASSLEGGQTQYF. DNA for the CDR3: TGCGCCAGCAGCTTGGAGGGGGGGCAGACCCAGTACTTC.

This clone is deemed medium-sized. The rearrangement uses TRBV11-2 and TRBJ2-7; the D gene could be TRBD1 or TRBD2 (5 bases each). V lost 8 bases, J lost 0 bases, and 14 bases lay in between. The germline CDR1 and CDR2 sequences are SGHAT and FQNNGV. This CDR3 region has 14 residues. Written as DNA, the CDR3 is TGTGCCAGCGGGAAGGGACCAAACTCCTACGAGCAGTACGTC. This encodes CASGKGPNSYEQYV.

This CDR3 is CASSYGLAGPRDEQFF. The CDR3 DNA sequence: TGTGCCAGCAGTTACGGCCTAGCGGGTCCGAGGGATGAGCAGTTCTTC. The V and J genes are TRBV6-2 or TRBV6-3 and TRBJ2-1; 8 bases fit TRBD2. This CDR3 has 16 amino acids. Germline-derived CDR1 and CDR2 are MNHEY and SVGEGT. After removal of 2 bases from V and 8 bases from J, the junction contained 11 bases not matched to a gene.

This chain joins TRBV5-5 and TRBJ1-2; unclear D gene. The CDR3 has 13 residues. The germline V gene encodes CDR1 SGHKS and CDR2 YYEKEE (reference sequence). With 0 bases removed from V and 4 bases from J, the gap between germline ends came to 7 bases. Written as DNA, the CDR3 is TGTGCCAGCAGCTTGGGAGTCCCCTATGGCTACACCTTC. Translating gives CASSLGVPYGYTF.

The chain employs TRBV4-3 and TRBJ1-4, with a tentative D call TRBD1 (5 bases). The CDR3 consists of 15 residues. Trimming stripped 0 bases from V and 7 bases from J, with 12 bases between. Germline V lookup: CDR1 LGHNA, CDR2 YSLEER. The CDR3 region has the DNA TGCGCCAGCAGCCAAGAAACCGGGAGGGGTGAAAAACTGTTTTTT. Its translation: CASSQETGRGEKLFF.

The chain links TRBV10-3 to TRBJ2-1; 7 positions match TRBD1. Germline CDR1 reads ENHRY; CDR2 reads SYGVKD. There are 14 residues in the CDR3. With V trimmed by 8 bases and J by 8 bases, 12 bases remained unmatched. The CDR3 coding sequence is TGTGCCATCGGTAGGACAGGCGCTCACGATGAGCAGTTCTTC. Residues: CAIGRTGAHDEQFF.

The chain joins TRBV3-1 (or the pseudogene TRBV3-2) to TRBJ2-1, with D possibly being TRBD1 (6 bases). Per the germline V gene, CDR1 is LGHDT and CDR2 is YNNKEL (reference sequence). The CDR3 is 14 residues long. Between the trimmed V and J ends, which lost 6 bases and 4 bases, there was a span of 13 bases. In DNA, the CDR3 is TGTGCCAGCAGACCCAGGACAGATTACAATGAGCAGTTCTTC. Translated: CASRPRTDYNEQFF.

The chain recombines TRBV7-9 with TRBJ2-5, with 8 bases that match TRBD2. The germline gives CDR1 SEHNR, CDR2 FQNEAQ (reference sequence). Losses at the gene ends were 3 bases for V and 5 bases for J; bases not matched to a gene: 5. CDR3 size: 14 residues. The CDR3 coding sequence is TGTGCCAGCAGCTTTAGCGGGGCGGGCGAGACCCAGTACTTC. Amino acid sequence: CASSFSGAGETQYF.

The genes are TRBV7-9 and TRBJ1-5; TRBD1 matches 8 bases. The junction had 6 bases not matched to a gene; V was cut back by 1 base and J by 7 bases. This CDR3 has 15 amino acids. CDR1 and CDR2 from the germline V gene are SEHNR and FQNEAQ (reference sequence). CDR3 sequence: CASSLDDRGRQPQHF. In DNA form, the CDR3 reads TGTGCCAGCAGCTTAGACGACAGGGGCAGGCAGCCCCAGCATTTT.

The V gene is TRBV2, the J gene TRBJ2-3; TRBD1 agrees at 7 bases. Germline trimming cut 10 bases from V and 1 base from J; bases unmatched to any gene: 11. Germline V CDR1 and CDR2: SNHLY, FYNNEI. The CDR3 has 15 amino acids. Here the CDR3 DNA reads TGTGCCACCACGTTCCAAGGGACAGGCACAGATACGCAGTATTTT. Translated, it gives CATTFQGTGTDTQYF.

The V gene is TRBV15, the J gene TRBJ2-7; D is uncertain. CDR3 length: 14 amino acids. V was cut by 2 bases and J by 6 bases, with 14 bases left in between. The germline V gene encodes CDR1 LNHNV and CDR2 YYDKDF (reference sequence). The CDR3 coding sequence is TGTGCCACCAGCAGATTTGGTGATAACAGCGAGCAGTACGTC. It codes for CATSRFGDNSEQYV.

V and J are TRBV6-5 and TRBJ2-2, with 7 bases aligning to TRBD2. CDR3 size: 13 residues. Per germline, CDR1 MNHEY and CDR2 SVGAGI. CDR3 residues: CASGSGYTGELFF. The CDR3 nucleotides read TGTGCTAGCGGGTCAGGCTACACCGGGGAGCTGTTTTTT.

The chain is built from TRBV2 and TRBJ2-7; 8 bases are a match to TRBD1. CDR3 length equals 13 residues. CDR1 and CDR2 from the germline V gene are SNHLY and FYNNEI. The trim removed 8 bases at V and 1 base at J, leaving 4 bases unmatched. The CDR3: CASGGTGSYEQYV. As DNA, the CDR3 is TGTGCCAGCGGGGGGACAGGATCCTACGAGCAGTACGTC.

This clone showed up just a few times. This chain joins TRBV18 and TRBJ1-4, with a possible D match to TRBD1 (6 bases). The CDR3 loop spans 15 amino acids. V was clipped by 2 bases and J by 3 bases, with 10 bases between them. The germline CDR1 and CDR2 sequences are KGHSH and LQKENI. CDR3 sequence (DNA): TGTGCCAGCTCACCAGTAGGGGGTGCTAATGAAAAACTGTTTTTT. Protein: CASSPVGGANEKLFF.

The chain joins TRBV5-6 to TRBJ1-2, with unresolved D. The CDR3 is 14 amino acids. Trimming shortened V by 1 base and J by 4 bases, and 11 bases separated the two germline ends. CDR1 and CDR2 (germline): SGHDT, YYEEEE. CDR3 in DNA: TGTGCCAGCAGCTTGATAGGTACACTCTATGGCTACACCTTC. Protein product: CASSLIGTLYGYTF.

In nucleotides, the CDR3 is TGTGCCAGCAGCTTGAAGGCTACGGATACGCAGTATTTT. It codes for CASSLKATDTQYF. The chain has TRBV5-4 and TRBJ2-3; D is unclear. This CDR3 region has 13 residues. CDR1 SGHNT and CDR2 YYREEE come from the germline V gene (reference sequence). Deletions cut 1 base from V and 6 bases from J, with 9 bases between.

This clone has just one count. The chain carries TRBV7-2 and TRBJ1-4; no reliable D call. CDR1 and CDR2 from the germline V gene are SGHTA and FQGNSA. Trimming pared 6 bases from V and 8 bases from J, leaving 19 bases between. The CDR3 runs to 15 residues. The DNA for the CDR3 is TGTGCCAGCAGAGGGAGAAGAGGTGTCGGCGAAAAACTGTTTTTT. The encoded protein is CASRGRRGVGEKLFF. Combining the CDR3 with reference TRBV7-2 and TRBJ1-4 gives the whole variable domain GAGVSQSPSNKVTEKGKDVELRCDPISGHTALYWYRQSLGQGLEFLIYFQGNSAPDKSGLPSDRFSAERTGGSVSTLTIQRTQQEDSAVYLCASRGRRGVGEKLFFGSGTQLSVL.

J is TRBJ2-3 and V is TRBV9, with no clear D. The germline V and J ends were trimmed by 6 bases and 5 bases, with 16 bases remaining between them. Germline V CDR1 and CDR2: SGDLS, YYNGEE. There are 14 residues in the CDR3. DNA of the CDR3: TGTGCCAGCACCGGAAGTTGGGGTGGAGATACGCAGTATTTT. Its protein is CASTGSWGGDTQYF.

In this sample, this clone turned up a few times. The rearrangement joins TRBV5-5 to TRBJ1-1, with D maybe TRBD1 (5 bases). The CDR3 has 16 amino acids. Trimming left V 4 bases short and J 0 bases short, with 16 bases between. CDR1 SGHKS and CDR2 YYEKEE come from the germline V gene (reference sequence). DNA for the CDR3: TGTGCCAGCAGCCCCAACACCGGGACGGTGAACACTGAAGCTTTCTTT. It translates to CASSPNTGTVNTEAFF. The entire variable domain, with the rest obtained from reference TRBV5-5 and TRBJ1-1, is as follows: DAGVTQSPTHLIKTRGQQVTLRCSPISGHKSVSWYQQVLGQGPQFIFQYYEKEERGRGNFPDRFSARQFPNYSSELNVNALLLGDSALYLCASSPNTGTVNTEAFFGQGTRLTVV.

This clone was observed a handful of times. The chain joins TRBV5-1 to TRBJ2-2; D gene uncertain. The CDR3 has 13 amino acids. The germline V gene encodes CDR1 SGHRS and CDR2 YFSETQ. Trimming pared 0 bases from V and 6 bases from J, leaving 6 bases between. CDR3 nucleotide sequence: TGCGCCAGCAGCTTGGTTGTGTCCGGGGAGCTGTTTTTT. Protein product: CASSLVVSGELFF.

Here the CDR3 reads CASSPGQVPYF. Here the CDR3 DNA reads TGCGCCAGCAGCCCTGGACAGGTTCCATACTTC. The rearrangement joins TRBV5-1 to TRBJ2-5; 7 positions agree with TRBD1. This CDR3 is 11 amino acids long. Germline V gene data show CDR1 as SGHRS and CDR2 as YFSETQ. With 4 bases clipped from V and 14 bases from J, the junction kept 8 bases outside the gene matches. Variable domain in full (rest from reference TRBV5-1 and TRBJ2-5): KAGVTQTPRYLIKTRGQQVTLSCSPISGHRSVSWYQQTPGQGLQFLFEYFSETQRNKGNFPGRFSGRQFSNSRSEMNVSTLELGDSALYLCASSPGQVPYFGPGTRLLVL.

The chain has TRBV6-5 and TRBJ1-6; D unresolved. The ends were cut back, 6 bases at V and 7 bases at J, with 10 bases in the middle. Germline V gene data show CDR1 as MNHEY and CDR2 as SVGAGI. The CDR3 is 13 residues long. CDR3 protein: CASRGGSNSPLHF. CDR3 sequence (DNA): TGTGCCAGCAGAGGCGGATCGAATTCACCCCTCCACTTT.

The gene calls are TRBV27 and TRBJ2-6; D not certain. The CDR3 has 15 amino acids. In germline, CDR1 is MNHEY, CDR2 SMNVEV (reference sequence). The V gene lost 1 base and the J gene lost 1 base, with 5 bases spanning the gap. This CDR3 reads CASSLYTSGANVLTF. CDR3 sequence (DNA): TGTGCCAGCAGTTTATATACTTCTGGGGCCAACGTCCTGACTTTC.

This rearrangement joins TRBV2 to TRBJ1-2; D is undetermined. The CDR3 consists of 13 residues. Germline V lookup: CDR1 SNHLY, CDR2 FYNNEI. The ends were cut back, 1 base at V and 8 bases at J, with 11 bases in the middle. This chain's CDR3 is CASSEVRAEGYTF. CDR3 sequence (DNA): TGTGCCAGCAGTGAAGTCCGGGCGGAAGGCTACACCTTC.

The genes are TRBV11-2 and TRBJ2-7; no reliable D call. The CDR3 runs 13 residues. CDR1 is SGHAT and CDR2 is FQNNGV in the germline V gene. V lost 2 bases and J 7 bases, leaving 12 bases between the germline ends. DNA for the CDR3: TGTGCCAGCAGCTTATATCCCTCCCATGAGCAGTACGTC. Translated, it gives CASSLYPSHEQYV.

The chain uses TRBV29-1 and TRBJ2-3; tentative D call: TRBD2 (6 bases). The CDR3 covers 13 residues. V was clipped by 3 bases and J by 0 bases, with 7 bases between them. Germline V gene lookup returns CDR1 SQVTM and CDR2 ANQGSEA. The CDR3 DNA follows: TGCAGCGTTGATGGGGGGAGCACAGATACGCAGTATTTT. Translation gives CSVDGGSTDTQYF.

The rearrangement links TRBV5-6 to TRBJ2-3; 12 bases map to TRBD2. The V and J ends lost 0 bases and 8 bases, in that order; junction bases with no gene match: 16. CDR1 and CDR2 from the germline V gene are SGHDT and YYEEEE. This CDR3 region has 19 residues. The CDR3 DNA reads TGTGCCAGCAGCTTGGCCTCTCTAGCGGGGGGGCAGCTTCGGGGTACGCAGTATTTT. It specifies CASSLASLAGGQLRGTQYF.